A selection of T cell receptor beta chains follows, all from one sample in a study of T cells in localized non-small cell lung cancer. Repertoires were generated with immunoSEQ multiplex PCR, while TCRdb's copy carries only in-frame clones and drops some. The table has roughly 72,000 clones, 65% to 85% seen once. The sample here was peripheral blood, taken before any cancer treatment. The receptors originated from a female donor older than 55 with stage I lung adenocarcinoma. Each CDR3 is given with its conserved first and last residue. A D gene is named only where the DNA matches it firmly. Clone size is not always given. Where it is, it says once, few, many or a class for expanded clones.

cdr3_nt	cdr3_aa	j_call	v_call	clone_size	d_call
TGTGCCAGCAGCTTTGACCCACTAGCGGAGATTTACAATGAGCAGTTCTTC	CASSFDPLAEIYNEQFF	TRBJ2-1	TRBV5-4	.	TRBD2
TGTGCCAGTAGTATGAGCCCTGCAGATACGCAGTATTTT	CASSMSPADTQYF	TRBJ2-3	TRBV19	.	.
TGTGCCAGCAGCGTGGGCCAGAGCTCCTACAATGAGCAGTTCTTC	CASSVGQSSYNEQFF	TRBJ2-1	TRBV13	.	.
TGTGCCAGCAGCTTGAGGCAGGGTCTGATGTCCAATGAGCAGTTCTTC	CASSLRQGLMSNEQFF	TRBJ2-1	TRBV5-4	.	.
TGTGCCTCCACCAGGCGGCGAAACTTGAGGCTAGGCTATGGCTACACCTTC	CASTRRRNLRLGYGYTF	TRBJ1-2	TRBV30	few	.
TGTGCCAGCAGTTTACCGGACCGAGCGGATGAGCAGTTCTTC	CASSLPDRADEQFF	TRBJ2-1	TRBV28	few	.
TGCGCCAGCAGCCAAGGGGAGACTGAAGCTTTCTTT	CASSQGETEAFF	TRBJ1-1	TRBV4-1	.	.
TGTGCCAGCAGTCCGGGACTAGCGGGAGTCAATGAGCAGTTCTTC	CASSPGLAGVNEQFF	TRBJ2-1	TRBV27	.	TRBD2
TGTGCAAGTCGCTTAGTCGCACTAGCGGGGGGCTGCTCCTACGAGCAGTACTTC	CASRLVALAGGCSYEQYF	TRBJ2-7	TRBV12-2	.	.
TGCAGCGTCACCGACCGGGACTTCAATCAGCCCCAGCATTTT	CSVTDRDFNQPQHF	TRBJ1-5	TRBV29-1	once	.
TGCGCCAGCAGCACCAGCAGCAGGGCGCAGGACACTGAAGCTTTCTTT	CASSTSSRAQDTEAFF	TRBJ1-1	TRBV5-1	few	.
TGTGCCAGCAGCTTAGGACGAAATGAGCAGTTCTTC	CASSLGRNEQFF	TRBJ2-1	TRBV7-9	.	.
TGTGCCAGCAGCCCATTGGACATGAACACCGGGGAGCTGTTTTTT	CASSPLDMNTGELFF	TRBJ2-2	TRBV5-4	.	.
TGTGCCTGGAAGGTACTAGCGGTTTCCTACGAGCAGTACTTC	CAWKVLAVSYEQYF	TRBJ2-7	TRBV30	.	TRBD2
TGCGCCAGCAGCCGAGAGTATCAGGGGGTGGGTGAAAAACTGTTTTTT	CASSREYQGVGEKLFF	TRBJ1-4	TRBV4-1	.	TRBD1
TGTGCCAGCAGTGAGTCAGGGGGCCGCACAGATACGCAGTATTTT	CASSESGGRTDTQYF	TRBJ2-3	TRBV6-4	.	TRBD1
TGCAGCGTTGATCGGGAGGGTCGTGCGTTCTTC	CSVDREGRAFF	TRBJ2-1	TRBV29-1	few	TRBD2
TGTGCCTGGAGTGTCGACCTACCGACGAGTGAAAAACTGTTTTTT	CAWSVDLPTSEKLFF	TRBJ1-4	TRBV30	.	.
TGTGCCAGCAGTTTTCAGGGCAACACCGGGGAGCTGTTTTTT	CASSFQGNTGELFF	TRBJ2-2	TRBV27	.	.
TGTGCCAGCAGCTCGCGGAGGACAGGGTGGACTGAAGCTTTCTTT	CASSSRRTGWTEAFF	TRBJ1-1	TRBV5-6	.	TRBD1
TGTGCCAGCAGTACCCCCGGGGGCTCCGGGGAGCTGTTTTTT	CASSTPGGSGELFF	TRBJ2-2	TRBV6-6	.	.
TGTGCCAGCAGTTTCTCGGTCCCCGATACGCAGTATTTT	CASSFSVPDTQYF	TRBJ2-3	TRBV28	.	.
TGTGCCAGCAGCTTAGATCTGGGTTTGAACTATGGCTACACCTTC	CASSLDLGLNYGYTF	TRBJ1-2	TRBV7-2	.	.
TGTGCCAGCAGCTTCGGCGCAGATACGCAGTATTTT	CASSFGADTQYF	TRBJ2-3	TRBV7-6	.	.
TGTGCCAGCAGCGTGGACACACCCTACGAGCAGTACTTC	CASSVDTPYEQYF	TRBJ2-7	TRBV9	once	.
TGTGCCAGCAGCTTAGGGTCTGTTGGGGAGGATACGCAGTATTTT	CASSLGSVGEDTQYF	TRBJ2-3	TRBV7-9	.	.
TGTGCCAGCAGCTTAGGAGACAGCAAGAATGAAAAACTGTTTTTT	CASSLGDSKNEKLFF	TRBJ1-4	TRBV7-9	.	.
TGTGCCAGCTCTTTAGCGTCCTACGAGCAGTACTTC	CASSLASYEQYF	TRBJ2-7	TRBV2	.	.
TGTGCCAGTAGTCCTAAACGCACAGGGGGCGGCGAAAAACTGTTTTTT	CASSPKRTGGGEKLFF	TRBJ1-4	TRBV19	.	TRBD1
TGTGCCAGCAGCTTACCCGGTACTGGGGCCAACGTCCTGACTTTC	CASSLPGTGANVLTF	TRBJ2-6	TRBV7-3	.	.
TGTGCCAGCAGTTACGGTGCGACAGGGGGTGAAAAACTGTTTTTT	CASSYGATGGEKLFF	TRBJ1-4	TRBV6-6	.	TRBD1
TGTGCCAGCAGTTTATCCGGGACATATGGGGAGACCCAGTACTTC	CASSLSGTYGETQYF	TRBJ2-5	TRBV27	few	.
TGCGCCAGCAGCAGGGAGACAGTCGCAACTAATGAAAAACTGTTTTTT	CASSRETVATNEKLFF	TRBJ1-4	TRBV5-1	.	.
TGTGCCAGCAGCTTAGGACAGAACAGCTATGGCTACACCTTC	CASSLGQNSYGYTF	TRBJ1-2	TRBV7-2	.	.
TGTGCCAGCAGTTCCCGGGACAGCGACCGGGAGACCCAGTACTTC	CASSSRDSDRETQYF	TRBJ2-5	TRBV27	.	TRBD1
TGCGCCAGCAGCCCCGGGACAGGGCTTAATGAAAAACTGTTTTTT	CASSPGTGLNEKLFF	TRBJ1-4	TRBV5-1	.	TRBD1
TGTGCCTGGAGGAACAGACCTAATGAAAAACTGTTTTTT	CAWRNRPNEKLFF	TRBJ1-4	TRBV30	.	.
TGTGCCTGGACACAGGGGGCGAGCTCCTACAATGAGCAGTTCTTC	CAWTQGASSYNEQFF	TRBJ2-1	TRBV30	.	TRBD1
TGTGCCAGCAGTTTCACTACATTCACCGGGGAGCTGTTTTTT	CASSFTTFTGELFF	TRBJ2-2	TRBV6-1	.	.
TGCAGCGCTCAACAGGGTAATAGGGGTGGCTACACCTTC	CSAQQGNRGGYTF	TRBJ1-2	TRBV29-1	.	.
TGTGCCAGCAGCTTTCAACAGGGCACTGAAGCTTTCTTT	CASSFQQGTEAFF	TRBJ1-1	TRBV11-3	.	.
TGTGCCTGGAGAGCGAAACTAGCGGGATACCAAGAGACCCAGTACTTC	CAWRAKLAGYQETQYF	TRBJ2-5	TRBV30	once	TRBD2
TGTGCCAGCAGCCAACCAGACAGGGGAGATAATTCACCCCTCCACTTT	CASSQPDRGDNSPLHF	TRBJ1-6	TRBV4-2	once	TRBD1
TGTGCCAGCTCATCGTTCGGACCGGGACAGACCACCGGGGAGCTGTTTTTT	CASSSFGPGQTTGELFF	TRBJ2-2	TRBV18	.	TRBD1
TGTGCCAGCAGTTATGGAGGGGGCAAAGGTAACTATGGCTACACCTTC	CASSYGGGKGNYGYTF	TRBJ1-2	TRBV6-5	.	TRBD1
TGTGCCATCAGTGAGGGGCGGACAGGGGTTGAAAAACTGTTTTTT	CAISEGRTGVEKLFF	TRBJ1-4	TRBV10-3	.	TRBD1
TGCGCCAGCAGCTTGGCCCCCCCTAGCGGACCACAAGAGACCCAGTACTTC	CASSLAPPSGPQETQYF	TRBJ2-5	TRBV5-1	.	TRBD2
TGTGCCAGCAGCGTAGTGGCTAGCGGGAGCACAGATACGCAGTATTTT	CASSVVASGSTDTQYF	TRBJ2-3	TRBV9	.	TRBD2
TGTGCCAGCAGCTTTCCCGGGACAGGAGGCCGGGATGAGCAGTTCTTC	CASSFPGTGGRDEQFF	TRBJ2-1	TRBV4-2	.	TRBD1
TGTGCCAGCCATCTGTCCGGGTTGAACACTGAAGCTTTCTTT	CASHLSGLNTEAFF	TRBJ1-1	TRBV6-1	.	.
TGTGCCAGCAGCCACCCCCGACGCTCCTACGAGCAGTACTTC	CASSHPRRSYEQYF	TRBJ2-7	TRBV27	.	.
TGCGCCAGCGGACTAGCGGGAGTAGCCACCGGGGAGCTGTTTTTT	CASGLAGVATGELFF	TRBJ2-2	TRBV5-1	.	TRBD2
TGTGCCTGGAGTGAGAACAGGGTAACCCAGTACTTC	CAWSENRVTQYF	TRBJ2-5	TRBV30	.	.
TGTGCCAGTAGTATAGGGGGGAATAAGTTAGAGACCCAGTACTTC	CASSIGGNKLETQYF	TRBJ2-5	TRBV19	.	.
TGTGCCAGCAGCTTAGTCACTGACCAAGAGACCCAGTACTTC	CASSLVTDQETQYF	TRBJ2-5	TRBV11-1	.	.
TGTGCCAGCGGCCGTGAGAGTGGGCTAACCGGGGAGCTGTTTTTT	CASGRESGLTGELFF	TRBJ2-2	TRBV6-5	.	.
TGTGCCTGGAGTCCGACCCGCTCTGGAAACACCATATATTTT	CAWSPTRSGNTIYF	TRBJ1-3	TRBV30	once	.